This T cell receptor (beta chain) was sequenced during a study of regulatory T cells in long-lasting Graves disease. Findings of the study overall: For persistent Graves' patients, TCR diversity was lower than for newly diagnosed ones.

About this clonotype: Its specificity is unknown. A read error may be the cause here, since a much bigger clone is one base away.

Time point here: persistent/refractory GD, antithyroid drugs over 5 years with positive TRAb. TCR sequences were obtained from RNA taken from PBMCs. Arm-PCR of CDR3 regions and iRepertoire HTBI primers were used to build TCR beta libraries. TCRdb re-analysed the multiplex PCR reads in MiXCR, keeping a single row per CDR3 protein. Found here are some 420,000 distinct CDR3 sequences, around a fifth of them singletons; the top ten hold roughly 13%. The CDR3 runs 16 residues. CDR1 and CDR2 (germline): MNHNS, SASEGT. V lost 4 bases to trimming and J lost 4 bases, with 17 bases between them. Specimen: peripheral blood mononuclear cells (PBMCs), collected when the disease was refractory, from a patient treated with antithyroid drugs. The sequence came from a female donor with Graves disease. This rearrangement joins TRBV6-1 to TRBJ2-4, with D possibly matching TRBD2 (5 bases). This CDR3 reads CASSGAVGRRKNIQYF. The CDR3 coding sequence is TGTGCCAGCAGTGGAGCGGTAGGGCGTCGGAAAAACATTCAGTACTTC.